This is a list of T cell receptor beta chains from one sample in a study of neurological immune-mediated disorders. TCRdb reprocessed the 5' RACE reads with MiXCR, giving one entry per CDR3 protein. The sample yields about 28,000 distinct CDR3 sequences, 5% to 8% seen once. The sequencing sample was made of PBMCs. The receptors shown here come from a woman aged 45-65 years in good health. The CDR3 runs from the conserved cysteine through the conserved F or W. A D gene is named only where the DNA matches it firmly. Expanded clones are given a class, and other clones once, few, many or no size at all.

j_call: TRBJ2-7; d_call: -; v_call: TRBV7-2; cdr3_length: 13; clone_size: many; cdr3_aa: CASSSSGSYEQYF; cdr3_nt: TGTGCCAGCAGCTCCTCAGGTTCCTACGAGCAGTACTTC
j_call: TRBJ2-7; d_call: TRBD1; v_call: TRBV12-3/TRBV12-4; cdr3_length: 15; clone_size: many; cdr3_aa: CASSLGTGLSYEQYF; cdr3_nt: TGTGCCAGCAGTTTAGGGACAGGGCTCTCCTACGAGCAGTACTTC
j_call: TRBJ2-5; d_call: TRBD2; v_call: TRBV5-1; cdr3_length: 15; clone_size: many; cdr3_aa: CASSSGLAGEETQYF; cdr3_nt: TGCGCCAGCAGCTCCGGACTAGCGGGAGAAGAGACCCAGTACTTC
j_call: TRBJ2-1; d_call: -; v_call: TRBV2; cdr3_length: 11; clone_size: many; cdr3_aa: CASSELIGKFF; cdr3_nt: TGTGCCAGCAGTGAGTTAATCGGAAAGTTCTTC
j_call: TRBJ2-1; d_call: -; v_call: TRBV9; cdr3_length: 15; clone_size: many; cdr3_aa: CASSDSGISYNEQFF; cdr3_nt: TGTGCCAGCAGCGATAGCGGAATAAGCTACAATGAGCAGTTCTTC
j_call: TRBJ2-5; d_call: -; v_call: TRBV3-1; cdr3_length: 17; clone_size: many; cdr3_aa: CASSHSTSEGLQETQYF; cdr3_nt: TGTGCCAGCAGCCACTCGACTAGTGAGGGTCTACAAGAGACCCAGTACTTC
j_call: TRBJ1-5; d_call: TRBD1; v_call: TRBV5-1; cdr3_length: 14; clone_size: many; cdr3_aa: CASSLDRGDQPQHF; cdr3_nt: TGCGCCAGCAGCCTGGACAGGGGGGATCAGCCCCAGCATTTT
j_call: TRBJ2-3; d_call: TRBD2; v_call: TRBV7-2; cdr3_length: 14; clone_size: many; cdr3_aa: CASSVFSGEGTQYF; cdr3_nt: TGTGCCAGCAGTGTATTTAGCGGGGAGGGCACGCAGTATTTT
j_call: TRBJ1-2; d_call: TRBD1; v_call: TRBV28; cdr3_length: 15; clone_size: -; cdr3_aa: CDSSYGTGRDYGYTF; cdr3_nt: TGTGACAGCAGTTACGGGACAGGGAGAGACTATGGCTACACCTTC
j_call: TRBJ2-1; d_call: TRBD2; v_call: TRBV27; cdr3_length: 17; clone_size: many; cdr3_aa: CASSLGLAGGSGNEQFF; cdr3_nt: TGTGCCAGCAGTTTGGGACTAGCGGGGGGGTCGGGCAATGAGCAGTTCTTC
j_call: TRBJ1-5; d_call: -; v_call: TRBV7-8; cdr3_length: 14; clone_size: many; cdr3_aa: CASSRQSSNQPQHF; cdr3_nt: TGTGCCAGCAGCCGACAATCTAGCAATCAGCCCCAGCATTTT
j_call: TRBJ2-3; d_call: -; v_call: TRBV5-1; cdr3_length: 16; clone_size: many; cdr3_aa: CASSSPGRTSTDTQYF; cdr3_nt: TGCGCCAGCAGCTCCCCCGGACGGACTAGCACAGATACGCAGTATTTT
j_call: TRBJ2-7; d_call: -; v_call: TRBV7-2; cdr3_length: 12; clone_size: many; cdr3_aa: CASSLYGREQYF; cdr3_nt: TGTGCCAGCAGCTTATACGGGCGCGAGCAGTACTTC
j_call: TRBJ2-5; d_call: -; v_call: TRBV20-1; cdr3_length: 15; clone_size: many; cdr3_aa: CSASWVPGGQETQYF; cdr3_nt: TGCAGTGCTAGCTGGGTTCCTGGGGGCCAAGAGACCCAGTACTTC
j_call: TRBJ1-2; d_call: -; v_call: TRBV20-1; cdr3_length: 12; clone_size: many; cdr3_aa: CSAYQLGGGYTF; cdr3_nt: TGCAGTGCCTACCAGTTGGGGGGTGGCTACACCTTC
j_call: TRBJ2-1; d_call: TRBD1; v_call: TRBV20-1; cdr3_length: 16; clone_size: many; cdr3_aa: CSASDRGSYIYNEQFF; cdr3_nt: TGCAGTGCTTCGGACAGGGGCAGTTACATTTACAATGAGCAGTTCTTC
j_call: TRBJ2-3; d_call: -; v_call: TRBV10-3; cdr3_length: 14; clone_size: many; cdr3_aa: CAIGSAEHTDTQYF; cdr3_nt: TGTGCCATCGGTTCGGCAGAACACACAGATACGCAGTATTTT
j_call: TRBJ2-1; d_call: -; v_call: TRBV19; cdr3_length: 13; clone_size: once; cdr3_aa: CSSRDTLSWEQFF; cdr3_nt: TGTTCCAGCCGGGACACACTCTCATGGGAGCAGTTCTTC
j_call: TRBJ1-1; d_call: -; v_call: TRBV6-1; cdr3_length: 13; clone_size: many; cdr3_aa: CASSARGVTEAFF; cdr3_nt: TGTGCCAGCAGCGCCCGGGGGGTCACTGAAGCTTTCTTT
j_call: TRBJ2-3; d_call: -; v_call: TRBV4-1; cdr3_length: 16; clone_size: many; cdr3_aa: CASSQDPQGPTDTQYF; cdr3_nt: TGCGCCAGCAGCCAAGATCCTCAGGGCCCCACAGATACGCAGTATTTT
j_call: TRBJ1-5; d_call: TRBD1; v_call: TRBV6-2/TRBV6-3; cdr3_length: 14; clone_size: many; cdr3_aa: CASSTDRGYQPQHF; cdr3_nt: TGTGCCAGCAGTACGGACAGGGGATACCAGCCCCAGCATTTT
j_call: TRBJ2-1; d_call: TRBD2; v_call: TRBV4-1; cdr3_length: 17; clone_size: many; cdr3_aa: CASSQANMGLADNEQFF; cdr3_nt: TGCGCCAGCAGCCAAGCGAATATGGGACTAGCGGACAATGAGCAGTTCTTC
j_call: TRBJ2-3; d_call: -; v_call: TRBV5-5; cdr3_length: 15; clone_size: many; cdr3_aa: CASSSIPGTWDTQYF; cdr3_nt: TGTGCCAGCAGCTCGATTCCGGGCACTTGGGATACGCAGTATTTT
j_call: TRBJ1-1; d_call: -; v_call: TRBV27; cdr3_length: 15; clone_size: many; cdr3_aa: CASSPSGNPNTEAFF; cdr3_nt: TGTGCCAGCAGTCCTTCCGGTAACCCGAACACTGAAGCTTTCTTT
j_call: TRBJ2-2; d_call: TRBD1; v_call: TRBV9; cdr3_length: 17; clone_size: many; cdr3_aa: CASSPAPTGGNTGELFF; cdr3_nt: TGTGCCAGCAGCCCCGCCCCGACAGGGGGTAACACCGGGGAGCTGTTTTTT
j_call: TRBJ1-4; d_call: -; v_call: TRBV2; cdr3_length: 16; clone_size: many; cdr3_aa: CASRADRLATNEKLFF; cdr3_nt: TGTGCCAGCAGGGCCGACAGGCTGGCAACTAATGAAAAACTGTTTTTT
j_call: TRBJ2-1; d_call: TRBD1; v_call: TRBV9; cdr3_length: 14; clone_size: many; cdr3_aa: CASSAWDRAHEQFF; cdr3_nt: TGTGCCAGCAGCGCGTGGGACAGGGCTCATGAGCAGTTCTTC
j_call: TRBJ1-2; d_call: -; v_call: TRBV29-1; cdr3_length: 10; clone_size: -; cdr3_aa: CSVEVYGYTF; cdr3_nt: TGCAGCGTTGAGGTCTATGGCTACACCTTT
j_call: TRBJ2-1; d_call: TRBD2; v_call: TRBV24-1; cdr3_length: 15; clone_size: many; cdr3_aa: CATRGLAGRDNEQFF; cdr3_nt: TGTGCCACCAGGGGACTAGCGGGAAGGGACAATGAGCAGTTCTTC
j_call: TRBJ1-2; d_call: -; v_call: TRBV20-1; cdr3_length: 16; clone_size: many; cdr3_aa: CSASFNGAVTNYGYTF; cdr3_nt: TGCAGTGCTAGTTTTAACGGGGCAGTTACTAACTATGGCTACACCTTC
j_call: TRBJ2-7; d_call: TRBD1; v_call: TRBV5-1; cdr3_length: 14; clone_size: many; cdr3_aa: CASSLTGGSNEQYF; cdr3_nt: TGCGCCAGCAGCTTGACAGGGGGCTCGAACGAGCAGTACTTC
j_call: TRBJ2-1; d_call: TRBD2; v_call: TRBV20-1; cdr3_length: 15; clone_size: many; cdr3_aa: CSARPGTSVLHEQFF; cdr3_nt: TGCAGTGCTAGACCTGGGACTAGTGTACTTCATGAGCAGTTCTTC
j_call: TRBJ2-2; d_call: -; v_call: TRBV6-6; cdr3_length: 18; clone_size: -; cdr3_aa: CASSYPNLGGRGPGELFF; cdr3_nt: TGTGCCAGCAGTTACCCCAACCTCGGGGGACGGGGACCCGGGGAGCTGTTTTTT
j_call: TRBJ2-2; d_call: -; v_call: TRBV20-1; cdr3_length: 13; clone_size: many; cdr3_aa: CSASGTNTGELFF; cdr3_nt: TGCAGTGCTTCCGGGACTAACACCGGGGAGCTGTTTTTT
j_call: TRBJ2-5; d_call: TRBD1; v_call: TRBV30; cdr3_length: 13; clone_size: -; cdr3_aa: CAWSRTGAETQYF; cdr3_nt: TGTGCCTGGAGCCGGACAGGGGCTGAGACCCAGTACTTC
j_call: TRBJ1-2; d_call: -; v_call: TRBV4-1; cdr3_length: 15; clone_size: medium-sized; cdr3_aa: CASSQDVVLNYGYTF; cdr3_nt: TGCGCCAGCAGCCAAGATGTGGTTTTGAACTATGGCTACACCTTC
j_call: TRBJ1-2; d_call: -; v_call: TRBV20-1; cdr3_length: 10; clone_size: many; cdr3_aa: CSAGKQGYTF; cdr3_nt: TGCAGTGCCGGAAAACAGGGCTACACCTTC
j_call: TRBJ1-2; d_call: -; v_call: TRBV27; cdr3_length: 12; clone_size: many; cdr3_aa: CASSLRGSGYTF; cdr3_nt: TGTGCCAGCAGTTTACGAGGATCCGGCTACACCTTC
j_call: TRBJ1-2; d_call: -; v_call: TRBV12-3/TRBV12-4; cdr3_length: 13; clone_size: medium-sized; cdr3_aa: CASSLVQGYGYTF; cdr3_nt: TGTGCCAGCAGTTTAGTACAGGGATATGGCTACACCTTC
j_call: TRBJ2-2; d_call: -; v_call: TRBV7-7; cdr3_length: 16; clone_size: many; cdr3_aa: CASSVDRGAGTGELFF; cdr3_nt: TGTGCCAGCAGCGTCGATCGGGGGGCAGGCACCGGGGAGCTGTTTTTT
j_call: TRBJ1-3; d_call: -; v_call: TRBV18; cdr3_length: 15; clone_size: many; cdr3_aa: CASSPGQLSGNTIYF; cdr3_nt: TGTGCCAGCTCACCAGGACAGCTCTCTGGAAACACCATATATTTT
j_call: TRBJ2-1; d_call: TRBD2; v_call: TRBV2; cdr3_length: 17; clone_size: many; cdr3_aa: CASSNLRAGGPGNEQFF; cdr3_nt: TGTGCCAGCAGTAATTTGAGAGCGGGAGGGCCGGGTAATGAGCAGTTCTTC
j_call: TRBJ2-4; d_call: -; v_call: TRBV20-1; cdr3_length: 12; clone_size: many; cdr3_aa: CSVYGGKNIQYF; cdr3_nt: TGCAGCGTCTACGGGGGCAAAAACATTCAGTACTTC
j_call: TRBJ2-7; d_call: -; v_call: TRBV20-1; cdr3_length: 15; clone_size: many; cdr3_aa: CSARSRQILGGEQYF; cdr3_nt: TGCAGTGCTAGATCCCGACAGATCCTTGGCGGAGAGCAGTACTTC
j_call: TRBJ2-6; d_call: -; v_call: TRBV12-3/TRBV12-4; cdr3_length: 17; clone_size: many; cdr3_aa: CASSWAQTSSGANVLTF; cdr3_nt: TGTGCCAGCAGCTGGGCACAAACAAGCTCTGGGGCCAACGTCCTGACTTTC
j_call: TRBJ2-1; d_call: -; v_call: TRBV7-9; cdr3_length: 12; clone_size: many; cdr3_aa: CASSLDSNEQFF; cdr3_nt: TGTGCCAGCAGCTTAGACAGCAATGAGCAGTTCTTC
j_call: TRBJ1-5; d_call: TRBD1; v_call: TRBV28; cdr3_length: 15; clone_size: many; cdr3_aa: CASMGGGQGNQPQHF; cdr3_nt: TGTGCCAGCATGGGGGGTGGACAGGGGAATCAGCCCCAGCATTTT
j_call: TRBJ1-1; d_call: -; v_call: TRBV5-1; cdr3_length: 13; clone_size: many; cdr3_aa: CASSLGPNTEAFF; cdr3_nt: TGCGCCAGCAGCCTTGGACCCAACACTGAAGCTTTCTTT
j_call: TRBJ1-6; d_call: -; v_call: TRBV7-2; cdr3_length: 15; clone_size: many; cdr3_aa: CASSLEGMYNSPLHF; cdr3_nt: TGTGCCAGCAGCTTAGAAGGGATGTATAATTCACCCCTCCACTTT
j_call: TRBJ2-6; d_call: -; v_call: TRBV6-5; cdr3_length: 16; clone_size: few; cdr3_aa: CASSLDGRPGANVLTF; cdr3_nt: TGTGCCAGCAGCTTAGACGGCCGCCCTGGGGCCAACGTCCTGACTTTC
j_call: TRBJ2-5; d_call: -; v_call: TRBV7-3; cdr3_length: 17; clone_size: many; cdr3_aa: CASSGTGSGTVQETQYF; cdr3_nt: TGTGCCAGCAGCGGAACAGGGTCGGGTACGGTCCAAGAGACCCAGTACTTC
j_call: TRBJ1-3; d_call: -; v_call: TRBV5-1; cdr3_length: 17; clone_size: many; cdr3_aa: CASSPALQENSGNTIYF; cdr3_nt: TGCGCCAGCAGCCCCGCTCTACAGGAAAACTCTGGAAACACCATATATTTT
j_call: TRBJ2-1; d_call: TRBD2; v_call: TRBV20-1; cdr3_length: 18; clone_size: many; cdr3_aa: CSASLGASGKSSYNEQFF; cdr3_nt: TGCAGTGCTAGCCTCGGCGCTAGCGGTAAGAGCTCCTACAATGAGCAGTTCTTC
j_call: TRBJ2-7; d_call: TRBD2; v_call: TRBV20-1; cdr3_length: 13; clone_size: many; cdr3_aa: CSATTSGVYEQYF; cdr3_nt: TGCAGTGCTACGACTAGCGGGGTCTACGAGCAGTACTTC
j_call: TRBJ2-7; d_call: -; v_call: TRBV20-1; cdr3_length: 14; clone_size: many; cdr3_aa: CSARRRDPGYEQYF; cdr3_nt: TGCAGTGCTAGGAGACGGGACCCCGGCTACGAGCAGTACTTC
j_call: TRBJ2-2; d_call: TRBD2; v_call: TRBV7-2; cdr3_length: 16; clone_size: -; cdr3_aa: CASSFSSGSGPGELFF; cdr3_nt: TGTGCCAGCAGCTTCTCGAGCGGGAGCGGGCCCGGGGAGCTGTTTTTT
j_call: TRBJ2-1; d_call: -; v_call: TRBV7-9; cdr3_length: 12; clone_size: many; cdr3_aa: CAGRDSYNEQFF; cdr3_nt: TGTGCCGGACGGGACTCCTACAATGAGCAGTTCTTC